These 8 T cell receptor beta chains share one sample of origin, sequenced in a study of blood T cells in healthy people across ages. PCR was performed a second time for about 6 to 12 cycles using a sample-barcoded 5' primer and a J-beta primer mix. TCRdb recomputed calls from the 5' RACE reads with MiXCR, one row per CDR3 protein. The data contain roughly 1,500,000 distinct CDR3 sequences, about 35% of them singletons. Sequencing was done on a sample of blood. The source of these receptors is a woman under 40 in good health.

This clonotype was detected ten times or more. V is TRBV6-1 and J is TRBJ2-3; TRBD2 agrees at 14 bases. The CDR3 has 15 amino acids. The junction had 11 bases not matched to a gene; V was cut back by 7 bases and J by 11 bases. Per germline, CDR1 MNHNS and CDR2 SASEGT. CDR3 DNA: TGTGCCAGCACTCCTAGGACTAGCGGGGGGCTGTGGCAGTATTTT. It encodes CASTPRTSGGLWQYF.

This clonotype was observed a handful of times. The V and J genes are TRBV29-1 and TRBJ2-7; TRBD1 agrees at 9 bases. CDR1 is SQVTM and CDR2 is ANQGSEA in the germline V gene. The J segment lost 2 bases and the V segment lost 1 base, leaving 6 bases of the junction unmatched. This CDR3 is 15 amino acids long. CDR3 nucleotides: TGCAGCGTTGAAGTCCACGACAGGGGGGCCTACGAGCAGTACTTC. Translating gives CSVEVHDRGAYEQYF.

A few counts support this clonotype. This chain uses TRBV4-1 with TRBJ2-1; TRBD1 aligns across 8 bases. Germline CDR1 and CDR2: MGHRA and YSYEKL. The length of the CDR3 is 15 residues. Germline trimming cut 6 bases from V and 9 bases from J; bases unmatched to any gene: 13. This CDR3 reads CASRTDRGRGREQFF. As DNA, the CDR3 is TGCGCCAGCAGAACTGACAGGGGAAGAGGTCGTGAGCAGTTCTTC.

This clonotype was detected a few times. This chain joins TRBV5-1 and TRBJ2-5, with D hard to call. Germline V lookup: CDR1 SGHRS, CDR2 YFSETQ. The CDR3 is 13 amino acids. V was cut by 4 bases and J by 11 bases, with 18 bases left in between. The CDR3 spells CASSGGTRAEQYF. The CDR3 nucleotides are TGCGCCAGCAGCGGTGGCACCCGGGCGGAGCAGTACTTC.

A note on this clonotype: Mismatch with germline at one junction end may stem from a read error. This rearrangement joins TRBV3-1 to TRBJ1-2, with D possibly TRBD1 on 6 matching bases. This CDR3 comprises 15 residues. Germline values: CDR1 LGHDT, CDR2 YNNKEL (reference sequence). For the CDR3, the DNA is TGTGCCAGCACCCTAAACAGGGTAGCTAACTGTGGCTACACCTTC. Protein: CASTLNRVANCGYTF.

V is TRBV28 and J is TRBJ2-5; 8 bases align to TRBD1. With V trimmed by 2 bases and J by 0 bases, 2 bases remained unmatched. Per the germline V gene, CDR1 is MDHEN and CDR2 is SYDVKM. This CDR3 has 15 amino acids. CDR3 region: CASSLLDRDQETQYF. The CDR3 DNA is TGTGCCAGCAGTTTACTGGACAGGGACCAAGAGACCCAGTACTTC.

This clonotype was observed a handful of times. This chain links TRBV27 with TRBJ2-1; D assignment may be TRBD1 or TRBD2 (5 bases each). Per germline, CDR1 MNHEY and CDR2 SMNVEV (reference sequence). V was pared by 1 base and J by 7 bases, with 23 bases between. The length of the CDR3 is 18 residues. The CDR3, as DNA: TGTGCCAGCAGTTTATTAGCCGGCGGTGATTGGGGCGGGAATGAGCAGTTCTTC. Translated, it gives CASSLLAGGDWGGNEQFF.

This clonotype was counted only a few times. Relative to the germline gene, one junction end is altered; a read error may explain this. V and J are TRBV20-1 and TRBJ1-2; the match to TRBD1 covers 9 bases. Germline CDR1 DFQATT, CDR2 SNEGSKA (reference sequence). The CDR3 loop spans 15 amino acids. DNA of the CDR3: TGCAGTGCTAGAGAGACAGGGGGAACGAACTACGGCTACACCTTC. This encodes CSARETGGTNYGYTF.